This TCR beta chain was observed in a study of T cell responses to AZD1222 COVID-19 vaccine. Findings of the study overall: It should be noted that donors were predominantly white British and more often female, and clonal diversity was possibly underestimated. Spike was spanned by vaccine-associated CD4 TCRs, with dominance at 160-218 and 743-854. Just five to seven people given AZD1222 tested seropositive at baseline.

Comments on this clone: No antigen is known for it.

Sequencing used immunoSEQ multiplex PCR; TCRdb keeps in-frame clones, though not all of them. In the table there are roughly 150,000 clones, more than 85% of which are singletons. Recipients boosted at about 4 weeks or about 12 weeks are pooled. In germline, CDR1 is SGHTA, CDR2 FQGTGA. The ends lost 6 bases at V and 3 bases at J; junction bases unmatched: 5. The CDR3 totals 14 residues. The rearrangement uses TRBV7-3 and TRBJ1-3, with TRBD1 identical over 7 bases. The sample here was peripheral blood, taken 28 days after the second AZD1222 dose. The sequence was obtained from an adult who received the AZD1222 COVID-19 vaccine. The CDR3 DNA follows: TGTGCCAGCAGTCTCACAGGGGTTGGAAACACCATATATTTT. It specifies CASSLTGVGNTIYF.